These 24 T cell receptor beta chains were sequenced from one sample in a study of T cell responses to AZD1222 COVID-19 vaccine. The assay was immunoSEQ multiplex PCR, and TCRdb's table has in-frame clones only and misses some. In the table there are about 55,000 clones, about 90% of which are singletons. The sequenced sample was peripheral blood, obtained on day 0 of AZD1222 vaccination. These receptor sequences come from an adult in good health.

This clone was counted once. The CDR3 spells CASSLTLVGHNEQFF. The CDR3 coding sequence is TGTGCCAGCAGTCTAACATTGGTGGGTCACAATGAGCAGTTCTTC. This rearrangement joins TRBV6-4 to TRBJ2-1; D is ambiguous. The CDR3 is made up of 15 amino acids. CDR1 and CDR2 from the germline V gene are MRHNA and SNTAGT. The germline V and J ends were trimmed by 5 bases and 5 bases, with 16 bases remaining between them.

CDR3 sequence reads: CASSPPSRDNEQFF. The CDR3 DNA reads TGTGCCAGCTCACCACCTTCCCGGGACAATGAGCAGTTCTTC. This chain connects TRBV18 to TRBJ2-1; D gene unclear. CDR3 length: 14 amino acids. CDR1 and CDR2 from the germline V gene are KGHSH and LQKENI. The germline V and J ends were trimmed by 0 bases and 5 bases, with 8 bases remaining between them.

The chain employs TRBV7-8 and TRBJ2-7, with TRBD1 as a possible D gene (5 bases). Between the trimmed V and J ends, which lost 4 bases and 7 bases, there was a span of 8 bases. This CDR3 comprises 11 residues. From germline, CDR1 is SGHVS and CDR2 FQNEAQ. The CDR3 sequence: CASSSQGEQYF. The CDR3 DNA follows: TGTGCCAGCAGCTCCCAGGGTGAGCAGTACTTC.

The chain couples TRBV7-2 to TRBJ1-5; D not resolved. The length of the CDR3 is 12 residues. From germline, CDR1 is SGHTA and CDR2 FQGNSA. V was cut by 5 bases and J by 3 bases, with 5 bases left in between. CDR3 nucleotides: TGTGCCAGCAGCGCCCCCAATCAGCCCCAGCATTTT. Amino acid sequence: CASSAPNQPQHF.

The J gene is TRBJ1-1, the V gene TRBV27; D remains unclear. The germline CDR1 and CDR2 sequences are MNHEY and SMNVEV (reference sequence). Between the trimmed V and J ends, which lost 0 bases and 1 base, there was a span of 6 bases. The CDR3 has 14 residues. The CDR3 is CASSLSRGNTEAFF. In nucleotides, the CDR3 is TGTGCCAGCAGTTTATCTCGGGGGAACACTGAAGCTTTCTTT.

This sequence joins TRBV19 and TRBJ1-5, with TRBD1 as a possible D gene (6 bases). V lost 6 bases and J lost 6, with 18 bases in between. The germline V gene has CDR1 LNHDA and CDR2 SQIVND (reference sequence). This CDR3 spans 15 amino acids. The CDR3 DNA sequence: TGTGCCAGTAGGTTACAGGGTAAGGTCGGTCAGCCCCAGCATTTT. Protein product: CASRLQGKVGQPQHF.

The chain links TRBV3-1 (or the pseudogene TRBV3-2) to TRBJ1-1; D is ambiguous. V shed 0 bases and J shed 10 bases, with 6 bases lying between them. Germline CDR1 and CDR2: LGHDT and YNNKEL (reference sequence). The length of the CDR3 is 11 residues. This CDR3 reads CASSQEAGAFF. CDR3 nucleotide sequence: TGTGCCAGCAGCCAAGAGGCAGGAGCTTTCTTT.

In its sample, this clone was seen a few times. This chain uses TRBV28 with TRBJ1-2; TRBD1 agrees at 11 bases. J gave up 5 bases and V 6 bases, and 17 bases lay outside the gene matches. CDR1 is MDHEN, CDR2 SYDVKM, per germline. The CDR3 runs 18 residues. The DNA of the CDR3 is TGTGCCAGCAGCTCCGTCTTATTGGGGACAGGGGGGAGTTATGGCTACACCTTC. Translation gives CASSSVLLGTGGSYGYTF.

CDR3 region: CASSLIAGDFYEQYF. The CDR3 DNA follows: TGTGCCAGCAGCTTGATAGCGGGAGATTTCTACGAGCAGTACTTC. The J gene is TRBJ2-7, the V gene TRBV7-9; TRBD2 agrees at 9 bases. The V gene's germline CDR1 is SEHNR and CDR2 FQNEAQ (reference sequence). CDR3 length: 15 amino acids. Germline trimming cut 3 bases from V and 3 bases from J; bases unmatched to any gene: 6. Drawing the rest from reference TRBV7-9 and TRBJ2-7, the complete variable domain is DTGVSQNPRHKITKRGQNVTFRCDPISEHNRLYWYRQTLGQGPEFLTYFQNEAQLEKSRLLSDRFSAERPKGSFSTLEIQRTEQGDSAMYLCASSLIAGDFYEQYFGPGTRLTVT.

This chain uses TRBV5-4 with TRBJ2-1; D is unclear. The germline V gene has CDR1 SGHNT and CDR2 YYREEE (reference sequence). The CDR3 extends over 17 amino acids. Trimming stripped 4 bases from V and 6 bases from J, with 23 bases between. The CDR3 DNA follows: TGTGCCAGCAGCCGCCCCGTGGGCGACCTACTACGCAATGAGCAGTTCTTC. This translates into CASSRPVGDLLRNEQFF.

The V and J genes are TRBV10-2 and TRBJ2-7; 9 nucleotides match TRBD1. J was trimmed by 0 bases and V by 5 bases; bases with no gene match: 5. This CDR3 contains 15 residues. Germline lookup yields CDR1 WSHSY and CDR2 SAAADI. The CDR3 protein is CASSYQGQGSYEQYF. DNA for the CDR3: TGCGCCAGCAGTTACCAGGGACAGGGCTCCTACGAGCAGTACTTC.

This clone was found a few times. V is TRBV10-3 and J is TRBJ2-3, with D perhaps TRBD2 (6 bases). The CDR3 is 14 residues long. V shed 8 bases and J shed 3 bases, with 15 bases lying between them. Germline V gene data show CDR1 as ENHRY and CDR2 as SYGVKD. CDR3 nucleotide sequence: TGTGCCATCTTCCGGGGAGGCAAGACAGATACGCAGTATTTT. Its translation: CAIFRGGKTDTQYF.

CDR3 in amino acids: CATSTRTSGRIADTQYF. CDR3 nucleotide sequence: TGTGCCACCAGCACGCGGACTAGCGGGAGGATCGCAGATACGCAGTATTTT. This rearrangement joins TRBV15 to TRBJ2-3; 14 bases fit TRBD2. CDR1 is LNHNV and CDR2 is YYDKDF in the germline V gene (reference sequence). The CDR3 sequence is 17 residues long. The trim removed 4 bases at V and 4 bases at J, leaving 7 bases unmatched.

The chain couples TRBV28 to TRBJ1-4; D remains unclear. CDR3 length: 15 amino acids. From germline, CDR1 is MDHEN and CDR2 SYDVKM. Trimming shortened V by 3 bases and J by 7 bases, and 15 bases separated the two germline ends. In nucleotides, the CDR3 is TGTGCCAGCAGTTTCTGGGGAAGGGAGAGTGAAAAACTGTTTTTT. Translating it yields CASSFWGRESEKLFF.

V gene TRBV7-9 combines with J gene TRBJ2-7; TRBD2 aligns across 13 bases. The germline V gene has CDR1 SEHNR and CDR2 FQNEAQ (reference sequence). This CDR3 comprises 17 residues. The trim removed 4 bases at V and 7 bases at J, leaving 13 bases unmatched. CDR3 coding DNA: TGTGCCAGCAGCTCGACCGGGACTAGCGGGACATTTTTAGAGCAGTACTTC. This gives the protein CASSSTGTSGTFLEQYF.

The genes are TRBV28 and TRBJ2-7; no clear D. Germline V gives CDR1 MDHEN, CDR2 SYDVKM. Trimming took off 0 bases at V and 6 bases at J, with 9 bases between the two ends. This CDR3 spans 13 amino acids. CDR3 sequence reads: CASSLWPSSEQYF. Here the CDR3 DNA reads TGTGCCAGCAGTTTATGGCCCAGCTCCGAGCAGTACTTC.

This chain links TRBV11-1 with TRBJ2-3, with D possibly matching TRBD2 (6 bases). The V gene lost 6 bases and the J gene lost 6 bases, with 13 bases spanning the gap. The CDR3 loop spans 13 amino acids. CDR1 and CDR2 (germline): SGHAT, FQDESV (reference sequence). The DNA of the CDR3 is TGTGCCAGCAGTGGGGGGAGCTATGATACGCAGTATTTT. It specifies CASSGGSYDTQYF.

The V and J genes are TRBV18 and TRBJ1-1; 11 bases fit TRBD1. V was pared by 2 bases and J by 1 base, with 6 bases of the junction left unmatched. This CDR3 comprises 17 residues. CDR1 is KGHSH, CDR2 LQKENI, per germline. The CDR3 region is CASSPVGQGVANTEAFF. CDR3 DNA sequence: TGTGCCAGCTCACCAGTGGGACAGGGGGTCGCGAACACTGAAGCTTTCTTT.

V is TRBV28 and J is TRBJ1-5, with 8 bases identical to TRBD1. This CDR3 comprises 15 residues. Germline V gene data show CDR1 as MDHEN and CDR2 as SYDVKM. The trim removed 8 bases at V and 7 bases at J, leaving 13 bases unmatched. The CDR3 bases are TGTGCCAGCTCAAAAACAGGGGGACTAGGGCAGCCCCAGCATTTT. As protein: CASSKTGGLGQPQHF.

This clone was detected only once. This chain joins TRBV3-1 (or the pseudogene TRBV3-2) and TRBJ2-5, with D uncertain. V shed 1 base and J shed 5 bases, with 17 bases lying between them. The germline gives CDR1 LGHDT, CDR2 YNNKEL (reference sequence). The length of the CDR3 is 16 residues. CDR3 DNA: TGTGCCAGCAGCCAAGTTCAGTTGGGGAAAAGGGAGACCCAGTACTTC. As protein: CASSQVQLGKRETQYF.

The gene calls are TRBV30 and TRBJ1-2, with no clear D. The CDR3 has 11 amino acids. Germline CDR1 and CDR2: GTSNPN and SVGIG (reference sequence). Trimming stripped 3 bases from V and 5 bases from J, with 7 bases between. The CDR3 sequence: CAWSVKYGYTF. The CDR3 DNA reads TGTGCCTGGAGCGTGAAATATGGCTACACCTTC.

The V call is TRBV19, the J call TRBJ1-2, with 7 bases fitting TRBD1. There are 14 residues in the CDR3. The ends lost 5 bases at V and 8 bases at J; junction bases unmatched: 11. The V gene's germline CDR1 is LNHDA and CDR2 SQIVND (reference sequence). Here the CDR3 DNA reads TGTGCCAGTAGTGTGACAGGGCTTCCGGGGGGCTACACCTTC. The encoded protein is CASSVTGLPGGYTF.

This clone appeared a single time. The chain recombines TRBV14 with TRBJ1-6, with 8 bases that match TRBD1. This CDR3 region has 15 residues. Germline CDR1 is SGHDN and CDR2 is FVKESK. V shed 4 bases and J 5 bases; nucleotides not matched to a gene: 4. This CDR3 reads CASSRQGWDNSPLHF. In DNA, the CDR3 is TGTGCCAGCAGCCGACAGGGGTGGGATAATTCACCCCTCCACTTT.

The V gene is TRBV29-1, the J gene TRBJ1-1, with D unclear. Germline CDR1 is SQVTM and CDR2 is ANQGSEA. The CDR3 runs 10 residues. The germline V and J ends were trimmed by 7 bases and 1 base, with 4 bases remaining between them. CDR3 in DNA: TGCAGCGCCGCGAACACTGAAGCTTTCTTT. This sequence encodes CSAANTEAFF.